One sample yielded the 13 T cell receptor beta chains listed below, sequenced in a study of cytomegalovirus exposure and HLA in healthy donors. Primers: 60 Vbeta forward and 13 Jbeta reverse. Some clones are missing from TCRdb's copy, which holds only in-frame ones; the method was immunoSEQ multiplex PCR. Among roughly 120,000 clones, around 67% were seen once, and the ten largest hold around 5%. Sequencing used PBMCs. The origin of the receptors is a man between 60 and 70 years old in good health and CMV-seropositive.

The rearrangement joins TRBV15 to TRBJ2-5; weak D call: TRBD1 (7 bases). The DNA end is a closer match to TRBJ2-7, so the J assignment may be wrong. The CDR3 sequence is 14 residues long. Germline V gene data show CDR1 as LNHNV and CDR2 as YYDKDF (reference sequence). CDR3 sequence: CATKRSGGFHEQYF. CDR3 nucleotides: TGTGCCACTAAACGGTCAGGGGGGTTCCACGAGCAGTACTTC.

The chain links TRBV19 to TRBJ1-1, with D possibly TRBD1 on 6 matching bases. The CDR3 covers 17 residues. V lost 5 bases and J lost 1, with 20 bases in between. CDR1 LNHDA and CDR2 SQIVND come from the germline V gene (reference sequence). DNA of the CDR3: TGTGCCAGTAGTCCCGACAGGCGACAAGCAGCGAACACTGAAGCTTTCTTT. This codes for CASSPDRRQAANTEAFF.

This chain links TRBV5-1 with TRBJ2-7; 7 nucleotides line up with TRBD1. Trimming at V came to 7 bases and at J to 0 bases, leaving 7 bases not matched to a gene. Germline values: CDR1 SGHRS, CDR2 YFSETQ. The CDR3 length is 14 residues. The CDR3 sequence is CASQSTGSSYEQYF. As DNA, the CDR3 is TGCGCCAGCCAATCGACAGGGAGCTCCTACGAGCAGTACTTC.

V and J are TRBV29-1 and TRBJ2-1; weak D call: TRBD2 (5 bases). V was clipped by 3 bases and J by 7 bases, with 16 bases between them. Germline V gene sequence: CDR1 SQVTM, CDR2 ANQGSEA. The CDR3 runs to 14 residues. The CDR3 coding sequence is TGCAGCGTTGAGAGTATGGGTCGGGGTAATGAGCAGTTCTTC. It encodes CSVESMGRGNEQFF.

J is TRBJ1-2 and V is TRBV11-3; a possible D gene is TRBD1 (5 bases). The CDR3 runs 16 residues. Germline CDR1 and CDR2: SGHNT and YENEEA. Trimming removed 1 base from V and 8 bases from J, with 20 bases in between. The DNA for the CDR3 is TGTGCCAGCAGCTTAGGGGCTCGGGCAGGGAGGTCCGGCTACACCTTC. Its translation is CASSLGARAGRSGYTF.

CDR3 in amino acids: CASSSRYNTDTQYF. The CDR3 region has the DNA TGTGCCAGCAGCTCCCGTTACAACACAGATACGCAGTATTTT. The chain uses TRBV7-2 and TRBJ2-3; no firm D call. Germline V gene sequence: CDR1 SGHTA, CDR2 FQGNSA. V was trimmed by 4 bases and J by 2 bases, leaving 10 bases between them. The CDR3 runs 14 residues.

CDR3 sequence (DNA): TGTGCCAGCAGTTTAGGTAGGACAGGGGGAGGCCCCCAGCATTTT. This encodes CASSLGRTGGGPQHF. The genes are TRBV28 and TRBJ1-5, with 10 bases fitting TRBD1. J lost 10 bases, V lost 2 bases, and 8 bases had no gene match. The length of the CDR3 is 15 residues. CDR1 and CDR2 from the germline V gene are MDHEN and SYDVKM.

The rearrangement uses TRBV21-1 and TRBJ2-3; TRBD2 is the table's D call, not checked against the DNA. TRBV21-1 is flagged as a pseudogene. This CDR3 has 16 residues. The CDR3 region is CASSKARWVGGDTQYF. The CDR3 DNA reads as TGTGCCAGCAGCAAAGCCCGTTGGGTGGGGGGAGATACGCAGTATTTT.

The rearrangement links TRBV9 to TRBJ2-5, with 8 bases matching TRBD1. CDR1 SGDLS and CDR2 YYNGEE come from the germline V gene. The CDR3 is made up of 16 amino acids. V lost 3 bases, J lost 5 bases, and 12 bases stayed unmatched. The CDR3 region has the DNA TGTGCCAGCAGCGGGTCCGCAGGGGGCCTAGGTGAGACCCAGTACTTC. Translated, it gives CASSGSAGGLGETQYF.

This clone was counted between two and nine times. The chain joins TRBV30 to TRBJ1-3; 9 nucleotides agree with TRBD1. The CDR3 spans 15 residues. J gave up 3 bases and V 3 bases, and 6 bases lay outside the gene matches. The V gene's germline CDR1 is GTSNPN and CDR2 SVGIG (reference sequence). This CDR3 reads CAWSRTGGGGNTIYF. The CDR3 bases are TGTGCCTGGAGCCGCACAGGGGGCGGTGGAAACACCATATATTTT.

The chain's CDR3 is CASSTLAGGRREQFF. CDR3 sequence (DNA): TGCGCCAGCAGTACGCTAGCGGGGGGGCGGAGAGAGCAGTTCTTC. This chain links TRBV10-2 with TRBJ2-1; 12 bases map to TRBD2. Germline V gene data show CDR1 as WSHSY and CDR2 as SAAADI. Losses at the gene ends were 5 bases for V and 10 bases for J; bases not matched to a gene: 9. This CDR3 is 15 amino acids long.

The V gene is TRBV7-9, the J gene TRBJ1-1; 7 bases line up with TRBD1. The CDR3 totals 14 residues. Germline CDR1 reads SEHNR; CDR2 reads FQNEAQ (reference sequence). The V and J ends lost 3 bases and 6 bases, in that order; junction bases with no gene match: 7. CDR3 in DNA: TGTGCCAGCAGCTTTGGACAGGTCTCGTCTGAAGCTTTCTTT. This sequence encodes CASSFGQVSSEAFF. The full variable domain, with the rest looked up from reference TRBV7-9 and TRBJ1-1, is DTGVSQNPRHKITKRGQNVTFRCDPISEHNRLYWYRQTLGQGPEFLTYFQNEAQLEKSRLLSDRFSAERPKGSFSTLEIQRTEQGDSAMYLCASSFGQVSSEAFFGQGTRLTVV.

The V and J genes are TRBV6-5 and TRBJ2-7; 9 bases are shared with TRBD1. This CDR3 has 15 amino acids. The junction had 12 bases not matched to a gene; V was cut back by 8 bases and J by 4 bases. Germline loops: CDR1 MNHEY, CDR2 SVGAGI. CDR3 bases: TGTGCCAGCCCCCCTACAGGGGGCGAAGATTACGAGCAGTACTTC. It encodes CASPPTGGEDYEQYF.